This TCR beta chain is from a study of tissue T cells after allogeneic stem cell transplantation. Looked up from germline, CDR1 is KGHSH and CDR2 is LQKENI. CDR3 size: 17 residues. The V end was cut by 7 bases, the J end by 0 bases, with 19 bases between. Retrospectively chosen non-transplant comparators had other cancers and at least five gastrointestinal samples, without known gastrointestinal disease. TCRbeta CDR3 was sequenced at survey depth with template counts. Sequenced by immunoSEQ multiplex PCR; TCRdb stores in-frame clones only, minus some. The sample consists of roughly 9,700 clones, approximately 59% of them appearing once.

This specimen was tissue from the ileum, taken at autopsy. This sequence was found in a woman aged 18-50 years with breast cancer. The V call is TRBV18, the J call TRBJ2-4, with D perhaps TRBD1 or TRBD2 (5 bases each). In DNA, the CDR3 is TGTGCCAGCTGGGACGGGCCGGGAAGGGGAGCCAAAAACATTCAGTACTTC. This translates into CASWDGPGRGAKNIQYF.